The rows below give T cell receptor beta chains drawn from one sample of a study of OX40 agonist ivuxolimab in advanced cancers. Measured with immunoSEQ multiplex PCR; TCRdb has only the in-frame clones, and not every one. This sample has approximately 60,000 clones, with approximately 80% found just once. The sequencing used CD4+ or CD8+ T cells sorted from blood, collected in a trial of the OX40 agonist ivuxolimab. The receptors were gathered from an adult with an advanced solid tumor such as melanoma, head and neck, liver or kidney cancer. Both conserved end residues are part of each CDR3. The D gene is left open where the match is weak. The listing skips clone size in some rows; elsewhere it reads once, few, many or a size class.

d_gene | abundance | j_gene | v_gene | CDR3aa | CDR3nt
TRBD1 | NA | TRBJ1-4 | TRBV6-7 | CASSLPGQGSNEKLFF | TGTGCCAGCAGCCTCCCGGGACAGGGATCTAATGAAAAACTGTTTTTT
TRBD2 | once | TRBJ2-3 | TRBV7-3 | CASSLSWRGTTDTQYF | TGTGCCAGCAGCTTAAGCTGGCGGGGGACCACAGATACGCAGTATTTT
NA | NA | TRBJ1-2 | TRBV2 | CASSRDQFIYGYTF | TGTGCCAGCAGTCGAGACCAGTTTATCTATGGCTACACCTTC
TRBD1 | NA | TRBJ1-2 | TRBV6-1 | CASSDGTGPNYGYTF | TGTGCCAGCAGTGACGGGACAGGGCCGAACTATGGCTACACCTTC
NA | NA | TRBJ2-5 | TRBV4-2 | CASSQPEGETQYF | TGTGCCAGCAGCCAACCGGAGGGAGAGACCCAGTACTTC
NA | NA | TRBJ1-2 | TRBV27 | CASSFSGNHGYTF | TGTGCCAGCAGTTTCAGTGGAAATCATGGCTACACCTTC
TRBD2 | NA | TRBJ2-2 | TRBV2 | CASSELRRGSGELFF | TGTGCCAGCAGTGAGTTGAGGCGGGGGTCCGGGGAGCTGTTTTTT
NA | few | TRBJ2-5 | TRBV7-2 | CASSSRGAQETQYF | TGTGCCAGCAGCTCTCGGGGGGCCCAAGAGACCCAGTACTTC
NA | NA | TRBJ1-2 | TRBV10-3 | CAISPRQESNYGYTF | TGTGCCATCAGCCCTAGACAGGAATCTAACTATGGCTACACCTTC
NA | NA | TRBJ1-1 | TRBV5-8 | CASSLGWAATEAFF | TGTGCCAGCAGCTTGGGGTGGGCAGCCACTGAAGCTTTCTTT
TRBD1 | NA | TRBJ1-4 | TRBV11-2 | CASSDNRGLWKLFF | TGTGCCAGCAGCGACAACAGGGGTTTGTGGAAACTGTTTTTT
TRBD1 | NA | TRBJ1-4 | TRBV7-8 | CASSSLSGQGYEKLFF | TGTGCCAGCAGCTCCCTTTCGGGACAGGGATATGAAAAACTGTTTTTT
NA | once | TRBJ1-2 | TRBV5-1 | CASRGADNYGYTF | TGCGCCAGCAGGGGGGCGGATAACTATGGCTACACCTTC
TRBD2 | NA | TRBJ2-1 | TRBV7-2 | CASSRTSGGNEQFF | TGTGCCAGCAGCCGGACTAGCGGGGGCAATGAGCAGTTCTTC
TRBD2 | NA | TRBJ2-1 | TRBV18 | CASSFSGGPDEQFF | TGTGCCAGCTCATTTTCGGGAGGGCCGGATGAGCAGTTCTTC
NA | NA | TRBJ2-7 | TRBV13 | CASSLVADYEQYF | TGTGCCAGCAGCTTAGTTGCGGACTACGAGCAGTACTTC
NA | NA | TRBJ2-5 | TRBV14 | CASSGPGIGETQYF | TGTGCCAGCAGCGGCCCAGGGATTGGGGAGACCCAGTACTTC
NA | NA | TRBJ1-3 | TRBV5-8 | CASSAYGGSGNTIYF | TGTGCCAGCAGCGCTTATGGGGGAAGTGGAAACACCATATATTTT
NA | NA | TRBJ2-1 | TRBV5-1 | CASSEPQGIYNEQFF | TGCGCCAGCAGCGAACCCCAGGGGATTTACAATGAGCAGTTCTTC
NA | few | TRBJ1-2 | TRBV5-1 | CASSLVGNYGYTF | TGCGCCAGCAGCTTGGTGGGGAACTATGGCTACACCTTC
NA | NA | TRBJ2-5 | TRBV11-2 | CASSLAREETQYF | TGTGCCAGCAGCTTAGCGCGGGAAGAGACCCAGTACTTC
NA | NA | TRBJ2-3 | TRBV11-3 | CASSLDGMADTQYF | TGTGCCAGCAGCTTAGATGGAATGGCAGATACGCAGTATTTT
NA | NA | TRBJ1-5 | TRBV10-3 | CAISESDKFYQPQHF | TGTGCCATCAGTGAGTCCGACAAATTTTATCAGCCCCAGCATTTT
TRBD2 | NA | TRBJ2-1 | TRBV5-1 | CASSPGLAGYNEQFF | TGCGCCAGCAGCCCGGGACTAGCGGGGTACAATGAGCAGTTCTTC
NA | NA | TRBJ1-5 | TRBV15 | CATSSNSSFNQPQHF | TGTGCCACCAGCAGTAATTCTTCTTTCAATCAGCCCCAGCATTTT
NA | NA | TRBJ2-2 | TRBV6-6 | CASNRQAQNTGELFF | TGTGCCAGCAATCGACAGGCACAGAACACCGGGGAGCTGTTTTTT
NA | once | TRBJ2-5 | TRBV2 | CASTEYGREETQYF | TGTGCCAGCACCGAATACGGGAGAGAAGAGACCCAGTACTTC
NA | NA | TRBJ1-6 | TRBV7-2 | CASSSVPGRSLHF | TGTGCCAGCAGCTCCGTCCCCGGAAGGTCCCTCCACTTT
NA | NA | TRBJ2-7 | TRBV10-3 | CAISVSGQSYEQYF | TGTGCCATCAGTGTCTCGGGGCAGTCCTACGAGCAGTACTTC
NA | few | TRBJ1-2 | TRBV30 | CAWSEVYGYTF | TGTGCCTGGAGTGAAGTCTATGGCTACACCTTC
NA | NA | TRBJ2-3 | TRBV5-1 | CASSLSGSTDTQYF | TGCGCCAGCAGCTTGAGCGGGAGCACAGATACGCAGTATTTT
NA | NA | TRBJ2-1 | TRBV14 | CASSHRQAYNEQFF | TGTGCCAGCAGCCATAGACAGGCCTACAATGAGCAGTTCTTC
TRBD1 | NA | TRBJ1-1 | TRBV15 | CATSKSPTGGTEAFF | TGTGCCACCAGCAAAAGTCCGACAGGGGGCACTGAAGCTTTCTTT
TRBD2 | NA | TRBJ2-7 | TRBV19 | CASSQREVGSYEQYF | TGTGCCAGTAGTCAACGGGAGGTGGGTTCCTACGAGCAGTACTTC
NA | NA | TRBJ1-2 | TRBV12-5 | CASGLFRWACGYTF | TGTGCTAGTGGTTTGTTCAGGTGGGCCTGCGGCTACACCTTC
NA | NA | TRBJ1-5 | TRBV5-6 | CASSTRGSLAYSNQPQHF | TGTGCCAGCAGCACCAGGGGCTCCCTAGCTTATAGCAATCAGCCCCAGCATTTT
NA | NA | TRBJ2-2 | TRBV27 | CASGQFANTGELFF | TGTGCCAGCGGACAATTCGCGAACACCGGGGAGCTGTTTTTT
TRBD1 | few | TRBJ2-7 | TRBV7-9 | CASSYGQGWGEQYF | TGTGCCAGCAGCTACGGACAGGGATGGGGCGAGCAGTACTTC
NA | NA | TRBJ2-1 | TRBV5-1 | CASSLRAAGQNYNEQFF | TGCGCCAGCAGCTTGCGGGCCGCGGGACAGAATTACAATGAGCAGTTCTTC
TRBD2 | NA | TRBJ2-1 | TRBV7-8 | CASSPPGVGGRISYNEQFF | TGTGCCAGCAGCCCGCCCGGGGTTGGCGGGAGGATCTCCTACAATGAGCAGTTCTTC